The 5 T cell receptor beta chains presented below share a single source sample, sequenced in a study of blood T cell repertoires in COVID-19. Clones were sequenced by immunoSEQ multiplex PCR, and TCRdb holds only the in-frame ones, with some missing. The table lists about 170,000 clones, 85% of them singletons, with less than 3.5% in the top ten. The sequencing sample was made of peripheral blood. These receptors were obtained from a human donor with acute or convalescent COVID-19. The donor label of this sample is uncertain.

This rearrangement joins TRBV12-3 or TRBV12-4 to TRBJ1-1; no reliable D call. With 2 bases removed from V and 9 bases from J, the gap between germline ends came to 10 bases. CDR3 length equals 12 residues. The CDR3 bases are TGTGCCAGCAGTTTACGGGTTATTAAAGCTTTCTTT. This translates into CASSLRVIKAFF.

V usage is TRBV28 and J usage is TRBJ2-6; tentative D call: TRBD2 (5 bases). Germline CDR1 and CDR2: MDHEN and SYDVKM. V lost 6 bases, J lost 2 bases, and 11 bases lay in between. The CDR3 length is 15 residues. The CDR3 nucleotides read TGTGCCAGCAGAGAGACTAAGGCTGGGGCCAACGTCCTGACTTTC. Amino acid sequence: CASRETKAGANVLTF.

This clone came up a few times. This sequence joins TRBV3-1 (or the pseudogene TRBV3-2) and TRBJ1-3; D gene unclear. CDR3 length: 16 amino acids. The V and J ends lost 0 bases and 3 bases respectively, with 12 bases between them. Looked up from germline, CDR1 is LGHDT and CDR2 is YNNKEL (reference sequence). This CDR3 reads CASSQDFSRFGNTIYF. The CDR3 DNA is TGTGCCAGCAGCCAAGATTTTAGCAGATTTGGAAACACCATATATTTT.

This chain links TRBV23-1 with TRBJ1-2; maybe TRBD1 (6 bases). TRBV23-1 is placed among ORFs of uncertain function. V shed 3 bases and J shed 7 bases, with 12 bases lying between them. The CDR3 covers 13 residues. CDR3 loop: CASSHRTDGGYTF. Here the CDR3 DNA reads TGCGCCAGCAGTCACAGGACAGATGGTGGCTACACCTTC.

The gene calls are TRBV5-8 and TRBJ1-2; D is possibly TRBD1 (5 bases). V gave up 0 bases and J gave up 2 bases, with 8 bases separating them. Germline V gene data show CDR1 as SGHTS and CDR2 as YDEGEE. The CDR3 sequence is 14 residues long. The DNA of the CDR3 is TGTGCCAGCAGCTTGGAGGCAGGGAACTATGGCTACACCTTC. It is translated as CASSLEAGNYGYTF.